This TCR beta chain was profiled in a study of OX40 agonist ivuxolimab in advanced cancers. The study's findings and limits: In the 0.1 to 3.0 mg/kg range, CD4+ and CD8+ blood T cells had expanded clonally by week 6. In general, CD8+ T cells held more expanded clones than CD4+ did, on average.

With V trimmed by 5 bases and J by 4 bases, 10 bases remained unmatched. The CDR3 is 16 residues long. Germline V lookup: CDR1 SGHTA, CDR2 FQGTGA. Of note for this clone: Its matching antigen is unknown.

TCRdb's copy holds only in-frame clones and misses some; the assay was immunoSEQ multiplex PCR. The sample has about 46,000 clones, roughly 90% seen once. Here the sequenced sample was CD4+ or CD8+ T cells sorted from blood, taken in a trial of the OX40 agonist ivuxolimab. J is TRBJ2-3 and V is TRBV7-3; 9 bases line up with TRBD1. The clonotype was recovered from an adult with an advanced solid tumor such as melanoma, head and neck, liver or kidney cancer. CDR3 protein: CASSPTLDRGPDTQYF. The CDR3 DNA reads TGTGCCAGCAGCCCGACCTTGGACAGGGGACCAGATACGCAGTATTTT.